Each of the 24 T cell receptor beta chains below was sequenced from the same sample in a study of T cell changes during pregnancy in multiple sclerosis. The table came from immunoSEQ multiplex PCR; TCRdb's copy has only in-frame clones and leaves some out. The table shows over 80,000 clones, with over 85% occurring only once. The material sequenced was peripheral blood, taken in the third trimester of pregnancy. These receptors all stem from a female donor in good health, enrolled as a control in a pregnancy study.

Points on this clone: Its ends do not fully match the called genes, so a read error is possible. The rearrangement joins TRBV7-2 to TRBJ2-1; 9 nucleotides line up with TRBD2. The length of the CDR3 is 15 residues. Per the germline V gene, CDR1 is SGHTA and CDR2 is FQGNSA. CDR3 sequence: CASSYSGTSYDEQFF. DNA of the CDR3: TGTGCCAGCAGCTACTCCGGGACTAGCTACGATGAGCAGTTCTTC.

The V call is TRBV5-1, the J call TRBJ2-1; 8 bases are a match to TRBD1. The germline CDR1 and CDR2 sequences are SGHRS and YFSETQ. With V trimmed by 7 bases and J by 5 bases, 8 bases remained unmatched. This CDR3 contains 14 residues. CDR3 in amino acids: CASGRDRINNEQFF. Written as DNA, the CDR3 is TGCGCCAGCGGCCGGGACAGGATAAACAATGAGCAGTTCTTC.

This chain uses TRBV6-1 with TRBJ2-4, with 7 bases aligning to TRBD2. This CDR3 has 14 amino acids. The V and J ends lost 2 bases and 8 bases, in that order; junction bases with no gene match: 6. Looked up from germline, CDR1 is MNHNS and CDR2 is SASEGT. The CDR3 here is CASSEQAGTYIQYF. The CDR3, as DNA: TGTGCCAGCAGTGAACAAGCGGGAACATACATTCAGTACTTC.

The rearrangement joins TRBV4-2 to TRBJ2-2; 8 bases line up with TRBD2. This CDR3 has 16 residues. CDR1 and CDR2 from the germline V gene are LGHNA and YNFKEQ. With V trimmed by 0 bases and J by 7 bases, 7 bases remained unmatched. Written as DNA, the CDR3 is TGTGCCAGCAGCCAAGAACCGGGACTAGGCGTCGGGGAGCTGTTTTTT. Protein sequence: CASSQEPGLGVGELFF.

The chain has TRBV9 and TRBJ2-1; 9 bases line up with TRBD2. In germline, CDR1 is SGDLS, CDR2 YYNGEE. J was trimmed by 5 bases and V by 0 bases; bases with no gene match: 15. This CDR3 contains 19 residues. CDR3 residues: CASSVGSGRFSRRDNEQFF. In nucleotides, the CDR3 is TGTGCCAGCAGCGTAGGGAGCGGGAGGTTTTCTCGCCGGGACAATGAGCAGTTCTTC.

J is TRBJ1-5 and V is TRBV5-1; no reliable D call. Germline V gives CDR1 SGHRS, CDR2 YFSETQ. Trimming took 0 bases from V and 5 from J, leaving 12 bases between them. This CDR3 has 15 amino acids. The CDR3 nucleotides are TGCGCCAGCAGCTTGGATTCGGGATCCGATCAGCCCCAGCATTTT. It translates to CASSLDSGSDQPQHF.

The chain combines TRBV5-1 with TRBJ2-1; 10 bases agree with TRBD2. The CDR3 contains 16 residues. The junction had 4 bases not matched to a gene; V was cut back by 0 bases and J by 4 bases. In germline, CDR1 is SGHRS, CDR2 YFSETQ. The CDR3 sequence is CASSLAGLAAYNEQFF. Here the CDR3 DNA reads TGCGCCAGCAGCTTGGCAGGACTAGCGGCGTACAATGAGCAGTTCTTC.

The CDR3 nucleotides are TGTGCCAGCAGCTTAGGAGCGGGAGGGTACAATGAGCAGTTCTTC. It codes for CASSLGAGGYNEQFF. The J gene is TRBJ2-1, the V gene TRBV11-1, with 10 bases that match TRBD2. This CDR3 has 15 amino acids. Unmatched junction bases numbered 1, after V lost 1 base and J lost 4 bases. Germline loops: CDR1 SGHAT, CDR2 FQDESV (reference sequence).

V usage is TRBV19 and J usage is TRBJ2-7; 9 positions agree with TRBD2. V gave up 6 bases and J gave up 4 bases; unmatched junction bases: 10. Germline CDR1 LNHDA, CDR2 SQIVND (reference sequence). The CDR3 contains 15 residues. CDR3 region: CASSPLAGGSYEQYF. The CDR3 DNA sequence: TGTGCCAGTAGCCCCCTGGCGGGAGGGAGTTACGAGCAGTACTTC.

The V gene is TRBV25-1, the J gene TRBJ2-3; 7 bases match TRBD1. This CDR3 has 17 residues. V was pared by 2 bases and J by 2 bases, with 10 bases of the junction left unmatched. Per the germline V gene, CDR1 is MGHDK and CDR2 is SYGVNS. Here the CDR3 DNA reads TGTGCCAGCAGTGAAGGACAACCGGGACAGTTCACAGATACGCAGTATTTT. Its translation is CASSEGQPGQFTDTQYF.

The rearrangement links TRBV19 to TRBJ2-1, with 13 bases that match TRBD2. The CDR3 runs 16 residues. Germline V gene lookup returns CDR1 LNHDA and CDR2 SQIVND (reference sequence). Germline trimming cut 5 bases from V and 2 bases from J; bases unmatched to any gene: 3. The chain's CDR3 is CASSPGLAGAYNEQFF. CDR3 nucleotide sequence: TGTGCCAGTAGTCCTGGACTAGCGGGAGCCTACAATGAGCAGTTCTTC.

The rearrangement joins TRBV7-2 to TRBJ2-1, with TRBD2 identical over 8 bases. The CDR3 totals 15 residues. V lost 2 bases and J lost 12; bases outside the gene matches: 12. Germline V gene data show CDR1 as SGHTA and CDR2 as FQGNSA. CDR3 loop: CASSLLGTSTARQFF. The CDR3 DNA sequence: TGTGCCAGCAGCTTACTCGGGACTAGTACCGCCAGGCAGTTCTTC.

The rearrangement uses TRBV11-2 and TRBJ2-1, with TRBD2 matching over 12 bases. The V gene end was trimmed by 5 bases and the J gene end by 5 bases; junction bases not matched to a gene: 4. Per the germline V gene, CDR1 is SGHAT and CDR2 is FQNNGV. The CDR3 has 15 residues. Here the CDR3 DNA reads TGTGCCAGCAGCCCTCGGACTAGCGGGAACAATGAGCAGTTCTTC. This codes for CASSPRTSGNNEQFF.

V usage is TRBV5-4 and J usage is TRBJ2-2; weak D call: TRBD2 (5 bases). With 4 bases removed from V and 3 bases from J, the gap between germline ends came to 22 bases. CDR1 is SGHNT, CDR2 YYREEE, per germline (reference sequence). The CDR3 is 18 amino acids. The CDR3 spells CASSPSGRFAGDTGELFF. For the CDR3, the DNA is TGTGCCAGCAGCCCTTCCGGGCGTTTCGCCGGGGACACCGGGGAGCTGTTTTTT. Based on the CDR3 plus reference TRBV5-4 and TRBJ2-2, the full variable domain is ETGVTQSPTHLIKTRGQQVTLRCSSQSGHNTVSWYQQALGQGPQFIFQYYREEENGRGNFPPRFSGLQFPNYSSELNVNALELDDSALYLCASSPSGRFAGDTGELFFGEGSRLTVL.

This clone was picked up one time. The genes are TRBV20-1 and TRBJ1-2, with D unresolved. V shed 6 bases and J shed 3 bases, with 8 bases lying between them. CDR1 and CDR2 from the germline V gene are DFQATT and SNEGSKA (reference sequence). This CDR3 is built from 11 residues. The CDR3 sequence is CSAPRYYGYTF. DNA for the CDR3: TGCAGTGCCCCGCGTTACTATGGCTACACCTTC.

A single count supports this clone. The genes are TRBV9 and TRBJ2-3, with unresolved D. CDR1 and CDR2 (germline): SGDLS, YYNGEE. The CDR3 runs to 13 residues. The V and J ends lost 0 bases and 10 bases respectively, with 12 bases between them. CDR3 in amino acids: CASSVVLVGAQYF. The CDR3 DNA follows: TGTGCCAGCAGCGTAGTGTTAGTGGGCGCGCAGTATTTT.

This chain connects TRBV6-1 to TRBJ1-2; 10 nucleotides align to TRBD1. The CDR3 is made up of 17 amino acids. CDR1 and CDR2 (germline): MNHNS, SASEGT. V gave up 2 bases and J gave up 0 bases; unmatched junction bases: 6. The chain's CDR3 is CASSEWDRGPANYGYTF. In nucleotides, the CDR3 is TGTGCCAGCAGTGAATGGGACAGGGGACCCGCTAACTATGGCTACACCTTC.

The chain carries TRBV15 and TRBJ2-7, with a possible D match to TRBD2 (5 bases). The CDR3 has 14 amino acids. V lost 1 base and J lost 4, with 11 bases in between. Germline V lookup: CDR1 LNHNV, CDR2 YYDKDF (reference sequence). This CDR3 reads CATSRAEGRYEQYF. In DNA form, the CDR3 reads TGTGCCACCAGCAGAGCAGAGGGTCGGTACGAGCAGTACTTC.

This clone was picked up one time. The chain joins TRBV4-2 to TRBJ2-1; D uncertain. The V and J ends lost 0 bases and 10 bases respectively, with 7 bases between them. Germline V gives CDR1 LGHNA, CDR2 YNFKEQ. There are 12 residues in the CDR3. The CDR3 loop is CASSQDTREQFF. CDR3 DNA sequence: TGTGCCAGCAGCCAAGATACGAGAGAGCAGTTCTTC.

This clone has just a few counts. This chain uses TRBV7-6 with TRBJ1-2, with a tentative D call TRBD1 (6 bases). Germline values: CDR1 SGHVS, CDR2 FNYEAQ. The CDR3 loop spans 16 amino acids. V shed 1 base and J shed 2 bases, with 14 bases lying between them. The DNA for the CDR3 is TGTGCCAGCAGCTTAGAGAGGGACACGTCAAACTATGGCTACACCTTC. It codes for CASSLERDTSNYGYTF.

The chain recombines TRBV30 with TRBJ1-2; TRBD1 is a possible D gene (5 bases). This CDR3 is built from 13 residues. V dropped 3 bases and J dropped 1 base, with 9 bases sitting between them. CDR1 is GTSNPN, CDR2 SVGIG, per germline (reference sequence). The chain's CDR3 is CAWSAQGNYGYTF. The CDR3 region has the DNA TGTGCCTGGAGCGCCCAGGGTAACTATGGCTACACCTTC.

CDR3 residues: CASSLGVAGGGETQYF. CDR3 bases: TGCGCCAGCAGCTTGGGGGTAGCGGGAGGTGGAGAGACCCAGTACTTC. The chain couples TRBV5-1 to TRBJ2-5, with 10 bases lining up with TRBD2. This CDR3 contains 16 residues. The germline V gene encodes CDR1 SGHRS and CDR2 YFSETQ. V gave up 0 bases and J gave up 4 bases; unmatched junction bases: 6.

J is TRBJ2-3 and V is TRBV5-1; TRBD2 aligns across 7 bases. The CDR3 contains 15 residues. The V gene's germline CDR1 is SGHRS and CDR2 YFSETQ. The trim removed 3 bases at V and 0 bases at J, leaving 4 bases unmatched. The CDR3 nucleotides are TGCGCCAGCAGCTCGACTAGCAGGAGCACAGATACGCAGTATTTT. It yields the protein CASSSTSRSTDTQYF.

CDR3 amino acids: CASSLRGSNSYEQYF. CDR3 nucleotide sequence: TGTGCCAGCAGTTTACGGGGTTCAAACTCCTACGAGCAGTACTTC. This chain connects TRBV28 to TRBJ2-7; D perhaps matches TRBD2 (5 bases). V was trimmed by 2 bases and J by 0 bases, leaving 11 bases between them. This CDR3 region has 15 residues. Looked up from germline, CDR1 is MDHEN and CDR2 is SYDVKM.